This TCR beta chain was sequenced in a study of CD8 T cells in Susac syndrome. RNA was extracted with the RNeasy kit, and a quantity of roughly 0.45 to 1 ug was reverse transcribed using random hexamers. MiXCR, run by TCRdb on the immunoSEQ multiplex PCR reads, gives a single entry per CDR3 protein. This sample has about 300,000 distinct CDR3 sequences, with roughly 85% found just once. Concerning this clonotype: Sequence at one end of the junction differs from germline and may be a read error.

The CDR3 has 18 residues. Germline assignment: CDR1 PRHDT and CDR2 FYEKMQ (reference sequence). The specimen was CD8+ T cells from PBMCs. The receptor's source is a human donor with multiple sclerosis. The J gene is TRBJ2-1, the V gene TRBV13; TRBD1 matches at 11 bases. The CDR3 spells CASSLGTGGVGSYNEQFF. The CDR3 nucleotides read TGTGCCAGCAGCCTAGGGACAGGGGGAGTGGGGTCCTACAATGAGCAGTTCTTC.